This paragraph covers one T cell receptor beta chain sequence. As yet, its antigen is unknown. The sample originates from a study of CD8 T cells in Susac syndrome. Whole-study results and caveats: Regarding the TCR sequencing and HLA analysis, the study admitted that a relatively small number of individuals were involved.

Random hexamers primed reverse transcription of about 0.5 to 1 ug RNA. TCRdb re-called the immunoSEQ multiplex PCR reads through MiXCR, storing one row per CDR3 protein. The table records 300,000 to 350,000 distinct CDR3 sequences, about 92% of them present only once. The CDR3 runs to 15 residues. Germline CDR1 and CDR2: LGHDT and YNNKEL (reference sequence). V shed 0 bases and J 11 bases; nucleotides not matched to a gene: 11. The chain employs TRBV3-1 and TRBJ1-1; 8 bases agree with TRBD1. Source material: CD4+ T cells from PBMCs. This TCR came from a human donor with multiple sclerosis. The DNA of the CDR3 is TGTGCCAGCAGCCAAGATCTTGCCAGGGGGCTCGACGCTTTCTTT. It encodes CASSQDLARGLDAFF.